The rows below give T cell receptor beta chains drawn from one sample of a study of control samples from healthy donors and cancer patients. The repertoire was sequenced with immunoSEQ multiplex PCR; TCRdb's copy has only in-frame clones and lacks some. The sample yields 150,000 to 200,000 clones, 90% to 95% seen once. Material: PBMCs. These TCRs come from a man between 60 and 75 years old with colorectal cancer. Both conserved end residues are part of each CDR3. The D gene is left open where the match is weak. Only part of the rows carry a size: once, few, many, or a class if the clone is expanded.

j_call clone_size d_call v_call cdr3_nt cdr3_aa
TRBJ1-6 NA NA TRBV5-3 TGTGCCAGAAGCTTAGGGGGTCCTGGAAATTCACCCCTCCACTTT CARSLGGPGNSPLHF
TRBJ2-1 NA NA TRBV7-9 TGTGCCAGCAGCCCCCAGGATGAGCAGTTCTTC CASSPQDEQFF
TRBJ2-5 NA TRBD2 TRBV9 TGTGCCAGCAGCGCGACTAGCGGGTTTGGAGAGACCCAGTACTTC CASSATSGFGETQYF
TRBJ2-1 NA NA TRBV6-6 TGTGCCAGCAGCCCATCTGGGGTTTCATACAATGAGCAGTTCTTC CASSPSGVSYNEQFF
TRBJ2-1 NA NA TRBV19 TGTGCCAGTAGTATAGGGTGGGGGCCGAGTAATGAGCAGTTCTTC CASSIGWGPSNEQFF
TRBJ1-2 NA TRBD1 TRBV6-1 TGTGCCAGCAGTGAGCGAGACAGGGATGGCTACACCTTC CASSERDRDGYTF
TRBJ1-4 NA NA TRBV27 TGTGCCAGCAGGCCAGGGGCCGGAACTAATGAAAAACTGTTTTTT CASRPGAGTNEKLFF
TRBJ1-2 NA TRBD1 TRBV4-3 TGCGCCAGCAGCCAAGATCACGGGACAGGGGTGGGCTACACCTTC CASSQDHGTGVGYTF
TRBJ2-7 NA TRBD2 TRBV2 TGTGCCAGCAGTGGTACTAGCGGGACGGGCGACGAGCAGTACTTC CASSGTSGTGDEQYF
TRBJ1-5 NA TRBD1 TRBV10-3 TGTGCCATCAGTGACAGGGGGGTTGGACAGCCCCAGCATTTT CAISDRGVGQPQHF
TRBJ1-3 NA NA TRBV3-1/TRBV3-2 TGTGCCAGCAGCCAAGAGTTCGGGGAGGGTGGAAACACCATATATTTT CASSQEFGEGGNTIYF
TRBJ2-1 once NA TRBV7-8 TGTGCCAGCAGCTTGGAGGAGGGGGGCTACAATGAGCAGTTCTTC CASSLEEGGYNEQFF
TRBJ1-2 NA NA TRBV24-1 TGTGCCACCAGTGGGGGGTACGGCTACACCTTC CATSGGYGYTF
TRBJ2-1 NA TRBD1 TRBV7-9 TGTGCCAGCAGCTTATTACAGCGACAGGGAAGGGATAATGAGCAGTTCTTC CASSLLQRQGRDNEQFF
TRBJ1-1 once NA TRBV19 TGTGCCAGTAGTATCCCGATGGGGAACACTGAAGCTTTCTTT CASSIPMGNTEAFF
TRBJ1-2 NA TRBD1 TRBV12-3/TRBV12-4 TGTGCCAGCATTCAGGGGGGACGGTATGGCTACACCTTC CASIQGGRYGYTF
TRBJ2-7 NA NA TRBV30 TGTGCCTGGAGTCCCCGGGGGAGCGGGTCCCGCTACGAGCAGTACTTC CAWSPRGSGSRYEQYF
TRBJ2-7 NA TRBD2 TRBV6-4 TGTGCCAGCAGTGAAGAGCTAGCGGGGCCCTACGAGCAGTACTTC CASSEELAGPYEQYF
TRBJ1-1 NA NA TRBV5-4 TGTGCCAGCAGCTTGGGGGTTAGGAGGGACACTGAAGCTTTCTTT CASSLGVRRDTEAFF
TRBJ2-5 NA NA TRBV9 TGTGCCAGCAGCGTAGAAGGGTACTCAGAGACCCAGTACTTC CASSVEGYSETQYF
TRBJ1-2 NA NA TRBV6-5 TGTGCCAGCTTTACCTCCAGCCCCCCCTATGGCTACACCTTC CASFTSSPPYGYTF
TRBJ2-7 NA TRBD1 TRBV3-1/TRBV3-2 TGTGCCAGCAGCCCCGGACAGGGGGAAACCTACGAGCAGTACTTC CASSPGQGETYEQYF
TRBJ1-2 NA NA TRBV5-1 TGCGCCAGCAGCTTGACAGCCAACTATGGCTACACCTTC CASSLTANYGYTF
TRBJ2-3 NA TRBD2 TRBV9 TGTGCCAGCAGCGTAGCGGGGGGGCAGCCAGATACGCAGTATTTT CASSVAGGQPDTQYF
TRBJ2-5 once NA TRBV30 TGTGCCGGGGGTAGAGAGACCCAGTACTTC CAGGRETQYF
TRBJ1-3 NA NA TRBV6-5 TGTGCCAGCAGTTCAGGTTGGGGCTCTGGAAACACCATATATTTT CASSSGWGSGNTIYF
TRBJ2-6 NA NA TRBV6-2/TRBV6-3 TGTGCCAGCAGTTACTCATACTCTGGGGCCAACGTCCTGACTTTC CASSYSYSGANVLTF
TRBJ2-5 NA TRBD2 TRBV2 TGTGCCAGCATGCTAGCGGGGGTAGATGGGGAGACCCAGTACTTC CASMLAGVDGETQYF
TRBJ2-7 NA NA TRBV30 TGTGCCTGGAGAGCACCCAGGGTCGGAAACATTATTGGGGTGCAGTACTTC CAWRAPRVGNIIGVQYF
TRBJ2-3 NA NA TRBV19 TGTGCCAGTAGTCCCCCCGGGTGGTACACAGATACGCAGTATTTT CASSPPGWYTDTQYF
TRBJ1-1 NA NA TRBV11-2 TGTGCCAGCAGCCCCCGGGCATCTAACACTGAAGCTTTCTTT CASSPRASNTEAFF
TRBJ1-1 NA TRBD1 TRBV7-2 TGTGCCAGCAGCTTAGGGACAGGGTATACTGAAGCTTTCTTT CASSLGTGYTEAFF
TRBJ1-1 NA NA TRBV18 TGTGCCAGCTCACAGGGGCAGTACACTGAAGCTTTCTTT CASSQGQYTEAFF
TRBJ2-5 NA NA TRBV7-2 TGTGCCAGCAGCTTAGCGCCGACCGGGGGAGAGACCCAGTACTTC CASSLAPTGGETQYF
TRBJ2-7 NA NA TRBV9 TGTGCCAGCAGCATCTCTACGGCAGGCAACGAGCAGTACTTC CASSISTAGNEQYF
TRBJ2-7 NA NA TRBV27 TGTGCCAGCGGGGGGTTCGACTCCTACGAGCAGTACTTC CASGGFDSYEQYF
TRBJ2-7 NA NA TRBV19 TGTGCCAGTAAGGCGCCACTAGCTGTCGAGCAGTACTTC CASKAPLAVEQYF
TRBJ1-5 once TRBD1 TRBV30 TGTGCCTGGGGACAGGGGTTGATGGGTCAGCCCCAGCATTTT CAWGQGLMGQPQHF
TRBJ1-3 few TRBD1 TRBV4-3 TGCGCCAGCAGCCAAGAGGCGGACAGGGGAGTTGGAAACACCATATATTTT CASSQEADRGVGNTIYF
TRBJ1-2 NA TRBD1 TRBV28 TGTGCCAGCAGTGGGGGACAGACTCCCTATGGCTACACCTTC CASSGGQTPYGYTF
TRBJ2-1 NA NA TRBV28 TGTGCCAGCAGTTTAGGTTCCCGGGAGCAGTTCTTC CASSLGSREQFF
TRBJ2-1 NA TRBD1 TRBV5-1 TGCGCCAGCAGCTCCGGGACAGGGGAGAGTGAGCAGTTCTTC CASSSGTGESEQFF
TRBJ1-4 once NA TRBV20-1 TGCAGTGCTAGAGTGAATCAGAAACTGTTTTTT CSARVNQKLFF
TRBJ2-1 NA TRBD2 TRBV7-9 TGTGCCAGCAGCCCGGGGCCGGGGGGGCCATACAATGAGCAGTTCTTC CASSPGPGGPYNEQFF
TRBJ2-7 once NA TRBV18 TGTGCCAGCTCACCCGCAGGCTCTCCCTACGAGCAGTACTTC CASSPAGSPYEQYF
TRBJ1-1 NA TRBD1 TRBV14 TGTGCCAGCAGCCAACAGACAGGGGCTTGGACTGAAGCTTTCTTT CASSQQTGAWTEAFF
TRBJ2-3 few TRBD1 TRBV7-9 TGTGCCAGCAGCGCGGGACAGGGGACCACAGATACGCAGTATTTT CASSAGQGTTDTQYF
TRBJ1-2 NA NA TRBV27 TGTGCCAGCAGTCAAGGAAATCGCAACTATGGCTACACCTTC CASSQGNRNYGYTF
TRBJ1-1 once NA TRBV5-1 TGCGCCAGCAGCTTGGCCGGGGACACTGAAGCTTTCTTT CASSLAGDTEAFF
TRBJ2-4 NA TRBD1 TRBV7-9 TGTGCCAGCAGCCCTCAGGGGGCCGTAGCCAAAAACATTCAGTACTTC CASSPQGAVAKNIQYF
TRBJ1-2 NA NA TRBV7-9 TGTGCCAGCAGCTTGGGGGGCAACTATGGCTACACCTTC CASSLGGNYGYTF
TRBJ1-3 once NA TRBV4-1 TGCGCCAGCAGCCAAGAACAGGGAGGAAACACCATATATTTT CASSQEQGGNTIYF
TRBJ2-5 NA NA TRBV15 TGTGCCACCAGCAGAGAGGAGGCGCCCCCGTACTTC CATSREEAPPYF
TRBJ1-1 once NA TRBV4-2 TGTGCCAGCAGCCAAGTCAGGCCCGGTGGGAACACTGAAGCTTTCTTT CASSQVRPGGNTEAFF
TRBJ2-5 NA NA TRBV6-5 TGTGCCAGCAACCTAGGGGACCAGCGAGAGACCCAGTACTTC CASNLGDQRETQYF
TRBJ2-1 once NA TRBV4-3 TGCGCCAGCAGCCAACCCCAGAAGGGTGGCGAGCAGTTCTTC CASSQPQKGGEQFF
TRBJ2-7 NA NA TRBV18 TGTGCCAGCTCACCCGAGGGCTACGAGCAGTACTTC CASSPEGYEQYF
TRBJ2-5 NA TRBD2 TRBV9 TGTGCCAGCAGCGTAGCTAGCGGGGTTGAGACCCAGTACTTC CASSVASGVETQYF
TRBJ1-1 NA NA TRBV3-1/TRBV3-2 TGTGCCAGCAGCCAAGATTGGGCGAACACTGAAGCTTTCTTT CASSQDWANTEAFF
TRBJ2-1 NA TRBD1 TRBV10-3 TGTGCCATCAGTGAGTTTAAGGGGGCGAGGACCTACAATGAGCAGTTCTTC CAISEFKGARTYNEQFF